The clone carrying this T cell receptor (beta chain) was detected ten times or more. Indicated treatment: PENTA 11 planned treatment interruption arm or continuous ART arm. The CDR3 covers 14 residues. Germline V gene lookup returns CDR1 SNHLY and CDR2 FYNNEI. J gave up 10 bases and V 8 bases, and 7 bases lay outside the gene matches. This specimen comes from a study of HIV-infected children after antiretroviral therapy interruption. Unique molecular identifiers were included in an RNA-based 3' RACE TCR library. TCRdb independently ran MiXCR on the 3' RACE reads; one entry per CDR3 protein. This table holds about 89,000 distinct CDR3 sequences, 5.5% to 8.5% found once.

Sequenced here: CD45RA+ CD4+ T cells from PBMCs, pooled from several time points, sampled from a donor given antiretroviral therapy, either interrupted or continuous. Indicated subset: naive CD4+ CD45RA+ CD45RO- T cells. This clonotype was sampled from a pool of human donors with HIV. This sequence joins TRBV2 and TRBJ2-1, with 14 bases aligning to TRBD2. This CDR3 reads CASSGTSGGIEQFF. Written as DNA, the CDR3 is TGTGCCAGCTCCGGGACTAGCGGGGGAATCGAGCAGTTCTTC.